These T cell receptor beta chains were read from a single sample in a study of shared clonotypes between healthy human individuals. The table came from immunoSEQ multiplex PCR; TCRdb's copy has only in-frame clones and leaves some out. Here the sample spans millions of clones, roughly 95% being singletons. The specimen was naive CD4+ T cells sorted from blood. These receptors were obtained from a man between 18 and 35 years old in good health. CDR3s leave out the opening cysteine and the closing phenylalanine or tryptophan. D genes are given only for firm matches.

>TRBD2|TRBJ2-2|TRBV11-3
ASSFSRRGENTGELF
>-|TRBJ2-5|TRBV11-3
ASSFGVGETQY
>-|TRBJ1-2|TRBV25-1
ASSDLDRNYGYT
>TRBD2|TRBJ2-5|TRBV6-5
ASSRVAGLQETQY
>-|TRBJ2-2|TRBV2
ASRVDTGELF
>-|TRBJ1-2|TRBV6-1
ASSEGLRYGYT
>-|TRBJ2-7|TRBV4-3
ASSPEAGVSNEQY
>-|TRBJ2-7|TRBV12-5
ASGPSGGDEQY
>TRBD1|TRBJ1-1|TRBV29-1
SVASTGKNTEAF
>-|TRBJ1-6|TRBV7-3
ASSLNGRAPNSPLH
>-|TRBJ2-7|TRBV5-1
ASSLGSGTLGEQY
>-|TRBJ1-2|TRBV5-4
ASSLDSSPNYGYT
>-|TRBJ1-4|TRBV6-1
ASLRGANEKLF
>-|TRBJ1-6|TRBV6-1
ASSERVGYSYNSPLH
>-|TRBJ2-1|TRBV6-5
ASSHRAGEQF
>-|TRBJ1-2|TRBV23-1
ASSQGCNYGYT